Presented here are 13 T cell receptor beta chains from one specimen sequenced in a study of technical replicates of blood from a few donors. Profiled with immunoSEQ multiplex PCR; TCRdb holds only in-frame clones, not every one. Of 60,000 to 90,000 clones in the sample, approximately 92% were seen once. The specimen was T cells isolated from PBMCs. The receptors were gathered from a human donor in good health.

The chain has TRBV7-6 and TRBJ2-7, with TRBD1 identical over 7 bases. Trimming cost V 6 bases and J 2 bases; bases outside gene matches: 10. Germline assignment: CDR1 SGHVS and CDR2 FNYEAQ. The CDR3 loop spans 15 amino acids. DNA of the CDR3: TGTGCCAGCAGTTGGAGGACAGGAGAACCCTACGAGCAGTACTTC. It codes for CASSWRTGEPYEQYF.

This rearrangement joins TRBV9 to TRBJ2-7; maybe TRBD2 (7 bases). V was trimmed by 3 bases and J by 2 bases, leaving 15 bases between them. The CDR3 has 15 amino acids. Germline loops: CDR1 SGDLS, CDR2 YYNGEE. The CDR3 region is CASSGEGGAPYEQYF. The CDR3 DNA sequence: TGTGCCAGCAGCGGGGAGGGGGGAGCTCCCTACGAGCAGTACTTC.

This clone was picked up one time. V gene TRBV30 combines with J gene TRBJ2-7; TRBD1 might be the D (6 bases). The CDR3 covers 12 residues. V lost 1 base, J lost 7 bases, and 11 bases lay in between. Germline loops: CDR1 GTSNPN, CDR2 SVGIG (reference sequence). This CDR3 reads CAWSDRVQEQYF. As DNA, the CDR3 is TGTGCCTGGAGTGACAGGGTTCAAGAGCAGTACTTC.

The rearrangement uses TRBV5-6 and TRBJ2-7, with TRBD2 matching 9 bases. With 0 bases clipped from V and 3 bases from J, the junction kept 4 bases outside the gene matches. CDR1 and CDR2 (germline): SGHDT, YYEEEE. This CDR3 spans 15 amino acids. The CDR3 loop is CASSLAIAGVYEQYF. For the CDR3, the DNA is TGTGCCAGCAGCTTGGCGATAGCGGGAGTCTACGAGCAGTACTTC.

The chain couples TRBV7-3 to TRBJ2-3; 7 positions agree with TRBD2. The CDR3 extends over 13 amino acids. Germline-derived CDR1 and CDR2 are SGHTA and FQGTGA. V dropped 6 bases and J dropped 9; count of bases not matched to a gene: 9. The chain's CDR3 is CASRLEGTTTQYF. CDR3 in DNA: TGTGCCAGCAGATTAGAAGGGACTACCACGCAGTATTTT.

The V call is TRBV19, the J call TRBJ1-5; TRBD1 matches at 7 bases. The germline gives CDR1 LNHDA, CDR2 SQIVND (reference sequence). CDR3 size: 15 residues. V was clipped by 6 bases and J by 7 bases; unmatched bases: 12. Here the CDR3 DNA reads TGTGCCAGTAGAACAGACAGGGTAGGGAGGCAGCCCCAGCATTTT. Encoded protein: CASRTDRVGRQPQHF.

A few counts support this clone. The rearrangement links TRBV18 to TRBJ1-5; no definite D call. From germline, CDR1 is KGHSH and CDR2 LQKENI. The CDR3 spans 13 residues. V dropped 6 bases and J dropped 5 bases, with 11 bases sitting between them. CDR3 amino acids: CASSQQNYQPQHF. In DNA, the CDR3 is TGTGCCAGCTCTCAACAGAATTATCAGCCCCAGCATTTT.

The rearrangement joins TRBV5-1 to TRBJ1-4; maybe TRBD1 (6 bases). The CDR3 contains 16 residues. V was cut by 4 bases and J by 4 bases, with 17 bases left in between. From germline, CDR1 is SGHRS and CDR2 YFSETQ. The CDR3 loop is CASSLPGGGDNEKLFF. The CDR3 region has the DNA TGCGCCAGCAGCCTTCCCGGGGGGGGCGATAATGAAAAACTGTTTTTT.

J is TRBJ2-7 and V is TRBV6-5; 8 bases are shared with TRBD1. Germline assignment: CDR1 MNHEY and CDR2 SVGAGI. The V and J ends lost 4 bases and 2 bases, in that order; junction bases with no gene match: 4. The CDR3 is 14 residues long. CDR3 DNA: TGTGCCAGCAGTTTGACGGGACAGGCCTACGAGCAGTACTTC. It codes for CASSLTGQAYEQYF.

The gene calls are TRBV19 and TRBJ2-7, with 9 bases matching TRBD2. With V trimmed by 1 base and J by 5 bases, 6 bases remained unmatched. Germline assignment: CDR1 LNHDA and CDR2 SQIVND (reference sequence). The CDR3 length is 15 residues. DNA for the CDR3: TGTGCCAGTAGTATAGTGGGTAGCGGGAGCCACGAGCAGTACTTC. Amino acid sequence: CASSIVGSGSHEQYF.

V and J are TRBV6-5 and TRBJ2-7, with 7 bases that match TRBD1. From germline, CDR1 is MNHEY and CDR2 SVGAGI. V shed 5 bases, J shed 4 bases, and the junction held 8 bases outside the gene matches. CDR3 size: 14 residues. The CDR3 loop is CASSDPGQPYEQYF. The CDR3 DNA follows: TGTGCCAGCAGTGATCCGGGACAGCCATACGAGCAGTACTTC.

The J gene is TRBJ2-1, the V gene TRBV27; 8 bases map to TRBD2. The CDR3 is 16 residues long. CDR1 and CDR2 (germline): MNHEY, SMNVEV (reference sequence). V gave up 6 bases and J gave up 2 bases; unmatched junction bases: 9. The CDR3 sequence: CASRRLANTTYNEQFF. Here the CDR3 DNA reads TGTGCCAGCAGACGACTAGCGAACACTACCTACAATGAGCAGTTCTTC.

V and J are TRBV7-4 and TRBJ1-1; 8 bases match TRBD1. J lost 0 bases, V lost 0 bases, and 3 bases had no gene match. This CDR3 has 16 amino acids. CDR1 and CDR2 (germline): SGHVT, SQSDAQ. The CDR3 nucleotides read TGTGCCAGCAGCTTAGCACAGGGGGGCATGAACACTGAAGCTTTCTTT. Amino acids: CASSLAQGGMNTEAFF. Full variable domain (missing parts from reference TRBV7-4 and TRBJ1-1): GAGVSQSPRYKVAKRGRDVALRCDSISGHVTLYWYRQTLGQGSEVLTYSQSDAQRDKSGRPSGRFSAERPERSVSTLKIQRTEQGDSAVYLCASSLAQGGMNTEAFFGQGTRLTVV.